This T cell receptor (beta chain) was identified during a study of blood T cell repertoires in COVID-19. Across the whole study: In each case, the material was cDNA or gDNA derived from T cells, B-cell-depleted T cells, or PBMCs.

The V and J ends lost 2 bases and 7 bases respectively, with 15 bases between them. The germline CDR1 and CDR2 sequences are MNHEY and SVGAGI. The CDR3 has 14 amino acids. Repertoires were generated with immunoSEQ multiplex PCR, while TCRdb's copy carries only in-frame clones and drops some. The table lists fewer than 350,000 clones, less than 90% of them singletons. During active infection, Seattle patients enrolled and were then monitored through disease. The specimen sequenced was peripheral blood. This sequence joins TRBV6-5 and TRBJ2-7, with D perhaps matching TRBD2 (5 bases). This receptor was taken from a woman between 70 and 85 years old with COVID-19, enrolled during active disease. CDR3 nucleotide sequence: TGTGCCAGCAGTTACCAGCGGTCGGCTCGGGAGCAGTACTTC. Protein product: CASSYQRSAREQYF.